This TCR beta chain was profiled in a study of T-cell reconstitution after alpha-beta-depleted transplantation in children. Germline lookup yields CDR1 SNHLY and CDR2 FYNNEI. V gave up 7 bases and J gave up 2 bases, with 18 bases separating them. The CDR3 contains 15 residues. This clonotype has only a few counts. Preparation of the TCRbeta library involved a method that used unique molecular identifiers. TCRdb ran MiXCR on the PCR reads and lists one entry per CDR3 protein. The sample holds approximately 510,000 distinct CDR3 sequences; around 20% are singletons and the top ten take over 3%. This chain connects TRBV2 to TRBJ2-7, with D perhaps matching TRBD1 (5 bases). Sequencing was performed on PBMCs from the stem cell graft donor, taken from the stem cell graft. This sequence was found in a human donor who donated a stem cell graft to a child with acute lymphoblastic leukemia. The CDR3 DNA reads as TGTGCCAGCAAGGGTCCTGGGGCAGGCCCCTACGAGCAGTACTTC. Translation: CASKGPGAGPYEQYF.